This TCR beta chain was identified during a study of chemoradiotherapy in HPV16-positive cancers. Turning to the study itself: A couple of HPV16-positive patients' cells yielded candidate HPV-specific clones and common motifs. Findings of the study overall: HPV-specific T cells were functionally defined from only two HPV16-positive patients. Better recurrence-free survival went with HPV-responsive T-cell expansion in HPV16-positive patients. Non-HPV-specific T cells did not expand in tumors during treatment, whereas candidate HPV-specific clones and E7-related motifs did.

This clone was counted a few times. Antigen unknown. Trimming pared 8 bases from V and 7 bases from J, leaving 17 bases between. The V gene's germline CDR1 is SNHLY and CDR2 FYNNEI. The CDR3 runs 13 residues. Some clones are missing from TCRdb's copy, which holds only in-frame ones; the method was immunoSEQ multiplex PCR. The repertoire holds 9,000 or so clones, about 91% seen once, with 9% to 15% in the top ten. The V and J genes are TRBV2 and TRBJ1-2; tentative D call: TRBD1 (5 bases). This receptor was obtained from a human donor with HPV-associated anogenital cancer. Sequences were derived from blood, sampled from a patient who underwent chemoradiotherapy. CDR3 region: CASGGTLPSGYTF. The CDR3 DNA is TGTGCCAGCGGGGGGACTTTGCCGAGTGGCTACACCTTC.